This TCR beta chain was identified during a study of blood T cell repertoires in COVID-19. About the study: Acute-phase and convalescent COVID-19 samples originated in the United States, Italy and Spain.

Under the authors' procedure: Estimated nucleated cell counts came from reference gene primer amplification. Produced via immunoSEQ multiplex PCR; TCRdb's table is partial and in-frame only. That table is the source of V, J and clone size, and D and trimming were worked out from the DNA. The sample has 200,000 to 300,000 clones; around 88% are singletons. Followed over time, Seattle patients had been enrolled while infection was active. Germline assignment: CDR1 LGHDT and CDR2 YNNKEL (reference sequence). The CDR3 length is 15 residues. Between the trimmed V and J ends, which lost 1 base and 8 bases, there was a span of 14 bases.

The specimen was peripheral blood. The TCR sequence derives from a woman older than 75 with COVID-19, enrolled during active disease. V usage is TRBV3-1 (or the pseudogene TRBV3-2) and J usage is TRBJ1-4; possible D gene TRBD1, 6 bases. The CDR3 coding sequence is TGTGCCAGCAGCCAAGGGACAGTCCGAGAGGAAAAACTGTTTTTT. Translating it yields CASSQGTVREEKLFF.